This T cell receptor beta chain came from a study of tumor and adjacent non-tumor tissue in lung cancer. Study findings and constraints: Tumor tissue had significantly higher TCR diversity than normal lung.

Germline V gene data show CDR1 as MNHEY and CDR2 as SVGEGT. The CDR3 contains 11 residues. Worth noting for this clonotype: Its specificity is unknown. One end of the junction is discordant with germline, which a read error may explain.

RNA was extracted from bulk tissue without any cell sorting. Donors were chemotherapy-naive, newly diagnosed lung cancer surgical patients in China, August–November 2014. TCRbeta libraries were built with three rounds of nested PCR, modified from ARM-PCR. TCRdb independently ran MiXCR on the multiplex PCR reads; one entry per CDR3 protein. The sample consists of 100,000 to 120,000 distinct CDR3 sequences, approximately 80% of them appearing once. This chain uses TRBV6-2 or TRBV6-3 with TRBJ1-1; no firm D call. The source of this sequence is a man in his 70s with non-small cell lung cancer. The sample comprised lung tumor tissue. CDR3 DNA: TGTGCCAGCAGTCGACACCTCCGGGCTTCCTTT. Amino acids: CASSRHLRASF.